A single T cell receptor (beta chain) is shown here with its context. The data derive from a study of blood T cell repertoires in COVID-19. The CDR3 totals 16 residues. From germline, CDR1 is SGHRS and CDR2 YFSETQ. Losses at the gene ends were 2 bases for V and 3 bases for J; bases not matched to a gene: 6. Measured with immunoSEQ multiplex PCR; TCRdb has only the in-frame clones, and not every one. The data contain a few hundred thousand clones, approximately 77% of them singletons. The TCR was taken from a woman in her late teens or twenties with acute or convalescent COVID-19. The rearrangement links TRBV5-1 to TRBJ2-1, with 9 nucleotides matching TRBD2. Sequencing was done on a sample of peripheral blood. The CDR3 here is CASSFGSSGIYNEQFF. The CDR3 coding sequence is TGCGCCAGCAGCTTCGGGTCTAGCGGGATCTACAATGAGCAGTTCTTC.